This T cell receptor beta chain originates from a study of identifying expanded T cells in peripheral blood. Germline V gene lookup returns CDR1 SGHDT and CDR2 YYEEEE. The CDR3 is 16 residues long. Study-wide results and caveats: Over about two and four weeks, about 16.4 and 19 clones changed, versus 1.2 between replicates. Variance in clone template counts between approximately two-week samples significantly increased with total template count across all healthy donors.

During the collection period, no donor immune events like infections were recorded. This table comes from immunoSEQ multiplex PCR, and its TCRdb copy is limited to in-frame clones, with some not included. This sample has 100,000 to 150,000 clones; approximately 84% occur once, and the top ten carry more than 2.5%. As concerns this clone: Its specificity is unknown. Mismatch with germline at one junction end may stem from a read error.

The source is a person aged 18 to 75 in good health. The rearrangement uses TRBV5-6 and TRBJ1-2; 7 bases fit TRBD1. The sample taken for sequencing was blood. The CDR3 DNA follows: TGTGCCAGCAGCTTCAGACAGGGTAGGTACGCCTATTGCTACACCTTC. It encodes CASSFRQGRYAYCYTF.